This TCR beta chain appears in the sequencing data of a study of PD-1 blockade in classical Hodgkin lymphoma. Time point specified: cycle 4 day 1 (C4D1), after less than seven weeks of nivolumab. Patients all relapsed after autologous stem cell transplantation, and there was variation in brentuximab vedotin exposure. Germline-derived CDR1 and CDR2 are SGHNT and YYREEE (reference sequence). CDR3 length equals 12 residues. Trimming removed 0 bases at V and 6 bases at J, with 6 bases between. Turning to this clone: Its target is not known.

Whole-study results and caveats: Diversity in CD4+ TCRs, unlike that measured in CD8+ TCRs, had risen significantly by C4D1. According to reports, newly diagnosed patients had lower baseline TCR diversity than healthy donors, and relapsed/refractory patients had lower baseline TCR diversity still. The authors have not defined what causes the repertoire differences, possibly disease activity or prior therapy. Patients who responded completely had about the same baseline diversity as newly diagnosed patients.

Clones were sequenced by immunoSEQ multiplex PCR, and TCRdb holds only the in-frame ones, with some missing. Of about 21,000 clones listed, 85% to 90% were seen once; the top ten hold about 14%. The chain combines TRBV5-4 with TRBJ1-2; no firm D call. The receptor's source is a human donor with classical Hodgkin lymphoma. The sequenced sample was peripheral blood mononuclear cells (PBMCs), obtained before the fourth cycle of nivolumab. CDR3 in DNA: TGTGCCAGCAGCTTGGATAGCAATGGCTACACCTTC. Amino acids: CASSLDSNGYTF.